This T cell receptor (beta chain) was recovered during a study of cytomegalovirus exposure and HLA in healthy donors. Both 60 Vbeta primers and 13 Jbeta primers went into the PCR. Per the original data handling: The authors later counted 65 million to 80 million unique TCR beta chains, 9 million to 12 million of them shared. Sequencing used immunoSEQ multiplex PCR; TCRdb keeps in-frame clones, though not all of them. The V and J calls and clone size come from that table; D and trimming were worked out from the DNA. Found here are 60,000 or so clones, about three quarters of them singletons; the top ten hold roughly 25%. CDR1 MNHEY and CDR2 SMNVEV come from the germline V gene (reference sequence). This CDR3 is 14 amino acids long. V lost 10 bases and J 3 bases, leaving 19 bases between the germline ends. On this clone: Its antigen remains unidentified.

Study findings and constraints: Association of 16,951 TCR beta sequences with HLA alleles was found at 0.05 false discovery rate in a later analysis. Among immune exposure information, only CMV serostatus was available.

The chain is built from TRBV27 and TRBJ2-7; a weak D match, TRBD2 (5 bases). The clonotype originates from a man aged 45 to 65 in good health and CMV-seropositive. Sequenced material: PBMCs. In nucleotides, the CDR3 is TGTGCCACTCAAACCTCGGGGATTGACTACGAGCAGTACTTC. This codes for CATQTSGIDYEQYF.